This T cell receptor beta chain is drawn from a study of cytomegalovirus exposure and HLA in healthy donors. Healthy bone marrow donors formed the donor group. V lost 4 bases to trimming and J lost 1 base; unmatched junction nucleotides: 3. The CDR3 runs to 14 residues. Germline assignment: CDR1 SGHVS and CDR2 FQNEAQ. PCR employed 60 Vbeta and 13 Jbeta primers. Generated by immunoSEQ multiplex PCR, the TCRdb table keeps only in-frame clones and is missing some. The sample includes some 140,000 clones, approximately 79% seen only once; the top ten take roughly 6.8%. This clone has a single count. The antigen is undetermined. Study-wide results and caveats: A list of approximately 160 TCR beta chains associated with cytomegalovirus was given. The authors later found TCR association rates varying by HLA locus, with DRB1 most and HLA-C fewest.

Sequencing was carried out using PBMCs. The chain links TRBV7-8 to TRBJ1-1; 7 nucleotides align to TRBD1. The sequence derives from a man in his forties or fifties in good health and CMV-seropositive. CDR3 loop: CASSSGTANTEAFF. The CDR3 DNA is TGTGCCAGCAGCTCCGGGACAGCGAACACTGAAGCTTTCTTT.